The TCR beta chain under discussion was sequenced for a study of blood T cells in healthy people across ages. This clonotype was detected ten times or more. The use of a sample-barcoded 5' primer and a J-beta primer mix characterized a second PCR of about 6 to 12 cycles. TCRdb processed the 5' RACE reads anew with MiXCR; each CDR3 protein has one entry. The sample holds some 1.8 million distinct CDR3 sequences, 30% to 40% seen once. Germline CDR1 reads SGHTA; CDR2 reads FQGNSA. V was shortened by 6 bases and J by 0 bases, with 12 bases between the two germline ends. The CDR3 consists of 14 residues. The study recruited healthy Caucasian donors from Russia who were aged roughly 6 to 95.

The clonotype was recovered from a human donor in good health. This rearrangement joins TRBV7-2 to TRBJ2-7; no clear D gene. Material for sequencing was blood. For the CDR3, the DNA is TGTGCCAGCAGTTTGGCCACGGCCTCCTACGAGCAGTACTTC. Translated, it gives CASSLATASYEQYF.